This T cell receptor (beta chain) appears in the sequencing data of a study of Tregs in tolerant kidney transplant recipients. Here immunoSEQ multiplex PCR was the method, and the copy in TCRdb shows in-frame clones only, minus some. The sample includes 100,000 to 130,000 clones, around 90% of them seen just once. CD4+CD25+CD127- Tregs, CD4+CD25- non-Tregs, CD4 and CD8 cells were sorted. Germline values: CDR1 SGHNT, CDR2 YYREEE (reference sequence). Between the trimmed V and J ends, which lost 2 bases and 7 bases, there was a span of 19 bases. The CDR3 consists of 15 residues. The rearrangement joins TRBV5-4 to TRBJ2-7, with TRBD1 as a possible D gene (7 bases). This material consisted of CD4+ T cells from blood, taken before the transplant. The receptor was derived from a human donor who received a combined kidney and bone marrow transplant. As DNA, the CDR3 is TGTGCCAGCAGCTTTGGACAGGCCATAGGGGGGGAGCAGTACTTC. It codes for CASSFGQAIGGEQYF. The entire variable domain, with the rest obtained from reference TRBV5-4 and TRBJ2-7, is as follows: ETGVTQSPTHLIKTRGQQVTLRCSSQSGHNTVSWYQQALGQGPQFIFQYYREEENGRGNFPPRFSGLQFPNYSSELNVNALELDDSALYLCASSFGQAIGGEQYFGPGTRLTVT.